The T cell receptor beta chain under discussion was sequenced for a study of control samples from healthy donors and cancer patients. Sequenced by immunoSEQ multiplex PCR; TCRdb stores in-frame clones only, minus some. The sample includes about 77,000 clones, 92% seen only once; the top ten take approximately 5.8%. The CDR3 is 14 amino acids. V was shortened by 7 bases and J by 6 bases, with 18 bases between the two germline ends. CDR1 is MDHEN and CDR2 is SYDVKM in the germline V gene. This receptor was taken from a woman aged 60-75 years in good health. Source material: blood. V gene TRBV28 combines with J gene TRBJ1-2; D is perhaps TRBD1 (6 bases). CDR3 amino acids: CASTTSGTKDGYTF. In nucleotides, the CDR3 is TGTGCCAGCACCACCTCCGGGACAAAGGATGGCTACACCTTC.